This T cell receptor beta chain was sequenced for a study of CD8 T cells in Susac syndrome. The CDR3 is 15 residues long. V lost 6 bases and J lost 0, with 12 bases in between. cDNA came from about 0.46 to 1 ug RNA primed by random hexamers. In TCRdb, the immunoSEQ multiplex PCR reads were re-called with MiXCR into one record per CDR3 protein. This sample has some 63,000 distinct CDR3 sequences; about 94% occur once, and the top ten carry 0.5% to 0.6%. This TCR derives from a human donor with multiple sclerosis. Specimen: CD8+ T cells from PBMCs. The chain is built from TRBV12-3 or TRBV12-4 and TRBJ2-1; D is unresolved. CDR3 amino acids: CASSWTSSSYNEQFF. CDR3 bases: TGTGCCAGCAGCTGGACCAGCAGCTCCTACAATGAGCAGTTCTTC.